The 2 T cell receptor beta chains in this list originate from one sample, sequenced in a study of blood T cells in healthy people across ages. A second PCR of roughly 7 to 11 cycles used a sample-barcoded 5' primer and a J-beta primer mix. TCRdb reprocessed the 5' RACE reads with MiXCR, giving one entry per CDR3 protein. Of under 2 million distinct CDR3 sequences listed, almost 35% are singletons. The material sequenced was blood. All receptors derive from a woman under 40 in good health.

The chain couples TRBV5-1 to TRBJ2-3; D not certain. CDR1 and CDR2 from the germline V gene are SGHRS and YFSETQ. The V end lost 9 bases, the J end lost 4 bases, and 15 bases lay between the germline ends. There are 13 residues in the CDR3. CDR3 sequence reads: CATHEDHSDTQYF. DNA of the CDR3: TGCGCCACCCACGAAGACCACTCAGATACGCAGTATTTT.

The chain carries TRBV30 and TRBJ2-2; D ambiguous. Germline values: CDR1 GTSNPN, CDR2 SVGIG (reference sequence). Deletions cut 1 base from V and 6 bases from J, with 12 bases between. The CDR3 is 14 amino acids. Written as DNA, the CDR3 is TGTGCCTGGAGTGCCTCTACCGTGGCCGGGGAGCTGTTTTTT. It encodes CAWSASTVAGELFF.